Reported below is one TCR beta chain. This clone's antigen is unknown. Base qualities were left out, and no much larger clone turns up one base away. The cohort consisted of 666 healthy bone marrow donors. Cohort members were all nominally healthy when sampled, although unrecorded immune exposures were likely present. The donor was CMV seropositive and belonged to the group of 250 to 300 seropositive cohort members. Each donor provided a peripheral blood sample, and peripheral blood mononuclear cells were used for TCR beta sequencing. Genomic DNA was extracted from the blood cell samples with the Qiagen DNeasy Blood Extraction Kit. This sample was included in a study of cytomegalovirus exposure and HLA in healthy donors (TCRdb year 2017). For context, the study as a whole: An earlier analysis of more than 550 of the donors reported under 300 Gb of sequence data and 90 million to 120 million unique TCR beta sequences obtained from about 179 million T cells. Of the roughly 400 genotyped donors, about 80% fell in the genetic ancestry cluster associated with self-reported Caucasian donors. The study profiled the T cell repertoires of about 640 subjects by immunosequencing and related them to cytomegalovirus serostatus. In a later genetic analysis, genome-wide SNP genotypes for about three fifths of the 666 donors were used, and that subset was treated as a discovery cohort. Donor age, sex, ethnicity and CMV serostatus were compiled alongside the repertoire data. An early release that covered 500 to 800 HLA-typed donors contained approximately 300 gigabases of sequencing data and tens of millions of unique TCR sequences. Every repertoire in the discovery cohort had been generated on one and the same sequencing platform. In an earlier analysis of roughly 600 of the donors, high-throughput TCR beta sequencing was used to judge whether each TCR beta V gene segment behaved as functional or pseudogenic. To predict cytomegalovirus infection status, the study combined high-throughput TCR immunosequencing, statistical association of individual TCRs with disease status, and machine learning. Typing coverage differed by locus: A, B, C, DRB1 and DQB1 were typed in roughly 620-630 donors, DQA1 in around 500, DPA1 in 600 to 610, and DPB1 in 400 to 480. On average, roughly 250,000 unique TCR beta nucleotide sequences were sequenced per donor among 300 to 500 genotyped donors of the cohort, with 15% to 20% of those sequences being non-productive. In a later analysis, previously published TCR beta repertoires from 666 donors were re-analyzed and high-resolution HLA genotyping was added so that TCR occurrence patterns could be studied. The study aimed to test whether signatures of past pathogen exposure could be identified by cataloging public T cell receptors. Rather than drawing on any new phenotypic data, the later analysis identified candidate immune exposures from TCR beta sequences and the way those sequences occurred across donors. A separate validation cohort of 100 to 150 different subjects was used in addition to the roughly 700-subject first cohort. HLA typing included class I and class II loci at four-digit resolution. Because of strong linkage in the cohort, five DR-DQ haplotypes were treated as single units for association and clustering. Findings and caveats that apply to the study as a whole: Because some donors lacked HLA typing at each locus, the association tests relied only on the typed subset. In vitro tests confirmed that a few of the cytomegalovirus-associated TCR beta chains recognize cytomegalovirus antigens. A later analysis found that most CMV-associated TCR beta chains appeared HLA-restricted, with HLA associations seemingly driven largely by CMV exposure. Correlated functional status among segregating V segments might reflect linkage disequilibrium, but an unknown experimental factor could not be ruled out. An association between a missense DCLRE1C variant and V-gene and J-gene trimming of TCR beta chains was found in a later genetic analysis and replicated in an independent cohort. An earlier analysis of approximately 500 of the donors showed that most TCR beta V segments appeared in productive rearrangements either about 90% or about 30% of the time, which broadly matched IMGT annotations. When HLA alleles, especially DR and DQ, strongly co-occurred, attributing TCR associations to individual alleles was difficult. Because counts were too low, roughly 17 rarely observed V segments, including chromosome 9 orphons, were left out of the earlier analysis of about 620 of the donors. In a later analysis, TCR association rates were found to vary across HLA loci, with the most associated TCRs seen for DRB1 alleles and the fewest for HLA-C alleles. In the study, some 160 TCR beta chains were listed as associated with cytomegalovirus. Some IMGT-functional V segments, including TRBV6-2 and TRBV6-3, could not be distinguished by the 87-base-pair reads and were therefore excluded. A further reported finding was that TCR beta sequences accurately predicted the HLA-A and HLA-B alleles for most subjects in the first cohort. A later analysis associated 15,000 to 20,000 TCR beta sequences with specific HLA alleles at a false discovery rate of 0.05. The authors suggested that the approach could potentially be generalized to other disease states and immunological phenotypes. According to a later analysis, parvovirus B19, influenza, CMV and Epstein-Barr virus appeared linked to several top co-occurrence clusters. A later analysis found that HLA-associated TCR beta chains were more clonally expanded and had lower generation probabilities than equally common non-associated chains. Sequencing depth was assumed to be roughly uniform across donors in the presence/absence analyses, though that assumption may not hold. Only TCR beta chains were sequenced in this cohort, and the absence of alpha or paired-chain data limited detectable features. A cluster of highly shared sequence variants was judged likely to represent a technical artifact of the sequencing pipeline. Immune exposure information for the cohort was limited to CMV serostatus. According to a later genetic analysis, donors in an Asian-associated ancestry cluster had fewer N-insertions in productive TCRs than the approximately 630-donor mean. Across donors, most TCR sequences were observed very rarely, whereas some public TCRs were present in many individuals. In both the original and validation cohorts, the classifier was reported to diagnose cytomegalovirus status with high specificity and sensitivity.

There are 15 amino acids in the CDR3, from cysteine to phenylalanine inclusive. Just CDR3 DNA is preserved here, 45 bases in frame from base 1. Trimming accounts for 6 bases at V and 0 bases at J, while the number of junction bases matched to no gene is 6. The germline V gene encodes CDR1 ENHRY and CDR2 SYGVKD. Library creation used the immunoSEQ multiplex PCR assay. For the multiplex PCR, a mixture combining 60 forward primers for TCR Vbeta segments and 13 reverse primers for TCR Jbeta segments was used. Amplification of the CDR3 region of rearranged TCR beta genes was performed with a multiplex PCR assay on genomic DNA. The Illumina HiSeq System was used to sequence the amplified TCR beta libraries as 87-base-pair reads. As for how the authors treated the data: Across the 600 to 700 repertoires, a later analysis counted roughly 84 million unique TCR beta chains, some 11 million of which were shared by at least two donors. To remove PCR and sequencing errors, raw reads were error-corrected and collapsed into unique sequences using a nearest-neighbor algorithm that merged closely related sequences. To assign V, D and J gene segments, CDR3 sequences were aligned to IMGT reference sequences. For a sequence to be retained, at least a six-nucleotide match to both a V gene segment and a J gene segment was required. A rearrangement counted as productive if the CDR3 had no stop codons and remained in frame with V and J, and every other rearrangement counted as non-productive. CDR3 was defined by IMGT convention, running from the second conserved V-encoded cysteine to the conserved J-encoded phenylalanine. The earlier analysis of about 640 of the donors excluded any sequence lacking an unambiguous match to a single V gene segment. An earlier analysis of several hundred of the donors called V segments functional above 56.7% productive rearrangements and segregating when the between-donor standard deviation exceeded 5%. A statistical classification framework was built for diagnosing cytomegalovirus status from the catalog of TCR beta chain sequences. V and J gene assignment, in a later analysis, came from comparing TCR nucleotide sequences with IMGT/GENE-DB human TR gene sequences. In a later analysis, CDR3 sequences and most-parsimonious VDJ recombination scenarios were assigned using the TCRdist pipeline. In a later analysis, every TCR beta chain was defined by the combination of its CDR3 amino acid sequence and its V-gene family, and reads without a unique V-gene family were dropped. To address suspected cross-contamination and a sequencing artifact, a later analysis removed 550 to 750 highly shared, low-generation-probability nucleotide sequences. A later analysis calculated a clonal expansion index for each public chain from normalized within-repertoire ranks of inferred template counts. Generation probabilities in a later analysis came from a VDJ recombination model fitted to out-of-frame rearrangements, and those results were checked against IGoR. Hypergeometric tests were used in a later analysis to score TCR-TCR, TCR-HLA and TCR-CMV co-occurrence, with a repertoire-size bias correction applied to the TCR pairs. To estimate false discovery rates, a later analysis permuted the HLA or CMV assignments 20 times. A later analysis grouped co-occurring TCRs with DBSCAN, adding TCRdist sequence similarity when clustering within HLA-allele-positive subsets. For co-occurrence clustering, repertoires with fewer than 30,000 or more than 120,000 public chains were excluded, along with 5 or 6 repertoires with anomalous nucleotide sharing. The table was pulled from immuneACCESS by TCRdb, which kept in-frame rearrangements only. Such tables lose some clones; where checked, under half of the loss comes from unresolved V genes, and the rest has no known cause. The DNA was the basis for D and trimming; V, J and clone size are from that table. In all, the sample holds approximately 140,000 clones, and almost 80% of those were seen once. 6.7% of the sample comes from the top ten.

The chain couples TRBV10-3 to TRBJ2-7; 9 nucleotides in the junction match TRBD2. The specimen sequenced was PBMCs. This TCR was recovered from a woman aged 40 to 50 in good health and CMV-seropositive. CDR3 region: CAIREGTSSSYEQYF. The DNA sequence is as follows: TGTGCCATCAGAGAAGGGACTAGCAGCTCCTACGAGCAGTACTTC.